This T cell receptor (beta chain) emerged from a study of T cells after yellow fever vaccination. This clonotype was observed a handful of times. Germline V gives CDR1 SGDLS, CDR2 YYNGEE. The V gene lost 0 bases and the J gene lost 6 bases, with 10 bases spanning the gap. CDR3 length: 13 residues. TCRdb called the 5' RACE reads again in MiXCR, with one record for every CDR3 protein. This repertoire shows a few hundred thousand distinct CDR3 sequences, 15% to 20% found once; its top ten account for 15% to 20%. This chain links TRBV9 with TRBJ2-7; no clear D. The material was PBMCs, obtained before the yellow fever booster vaccination. The sequence came from a man between 18 and 29 years old who received the YFV17D yellow fever vaccine. The CDR3 reads CASSVEVGSEQYV. CDR3 DNA sequence: TGTGCCAGCAGCGTAGAAGTGGGCAGCGAGCAGTACGTC.